The 17 T cell receptor beta chains in this list originate from one sample, sequenced in a study of T cell responses to AZD1222 COVID-19 vaccine. Sequenced by immunoSEQ multiplex PCR; TCRdb stores in-frame clones only, minus some. Of fewer than 110,000 clones listed, approximately 92% are singletons. Here the sequenced sample was peripheral blood, taken 28 days after the second AZD1222 dose. The receptors come from an adult who received the AZD1222 COVID-19 vaccine.

This clone was counted once. Mismatch with germline at one junction end may stem from a read error. The chain couples TRBV7-9 to TRBJ2-3; no clear D. The CDR3 length is 11 residues. The germline gives CDR1 SEHNR, CDR2 FQNEAQ (reference sequence). The CDR3 loop is CANSVGDTQYF. CDR3 DNA sequence: TGTGCCAACAGCGTTGGAGATACGCAGTATTTT.

The J gene is TRBJ1-1, the V gene TRBV10-2, with 9 bases matching TRBD1. Unmatched junction bases numbered 8, after V lost 10 bases and J lost 5 bases. Germline CDR1 WSHSY, CDR2 SAAADI. The CDR3 runs to 13 residues. DNA of the CDR3: TGCGCCACACAGAGGGACAGGGATACTGAAGCTTTCTTT. Translation: CATQRDRDTEAFF.

V usage is TRBV5-4 and J usage is TRBJ1-6, with unresolved D. This CDR3 contains 13 residues. Germline CDR1 SGHNT, CDR2 YYREEE (reference sequence). Trimming stripped 4 bases from V and 8 bases from J, with 10 bases between. Written as DNA, the CDR3 is TGTGCCAGCAGCCCGAACAGAGATTCACCCCTCCACTTT. This sequence encodes CASSPNRDSPLHF.

This chain connects TRBV6-5 to TRBJ1-2; D may be TRBD1 (6 bases). Germline-derived CDR1 and CDR2 are MNHEY and SVGAGI. Deletions cut 0 bases from V and 4 bases from J, with 9 bases between. The CDR3 is 14 residues long. The CDR3 DNA reads as TGTGCCAGCAGTTACTCGTGGGGGCCCTATGGCTACACCTTC. The encoded protein is CASSYSWGPYGYTF.

The chain is built from TRBV30 and TRBJ1-4; D not certain. The germline gives CDR1 GTSNPN, CDR2 SVGIG (reference sequence). This CDR3 contains 11 residues. The germline V and J ends were trimmed by 4 bases and 5 bases, with 5 bases remaining between them. CDR3 sequence reads: CAWNRNEKLFF. In DNA form, the CDR3 reads TGTGCCTGGAATAGAAATGAAAAACTGTTTTTT.

There are a few counts of this clone. The rearrangement links TRBV11-3 to TRBJ2-7; D may match TRBD1 or TRBD2 (5 bases each). Deletions cut 1 base from V and 4 bases from J, with 17 bases between. This CDR3 contains 16 residues. Germline V gene lookup returns CDR1 SGHNT and CDR2 YENEEA. CDR3 sequence (DNA): TGTGCCAGCAGCTTAGGCAAAGGGACCGGGGTTTACGAGCAGTACTTC. The encoded protein is CASSLGKGTGVYEQYF.

This clone was found once. The chain couples TRBV7-9 to TRBJ1-5, with 7 bases matching TRBD1. Per germline, CDR1 SEHNR and CDR2 FQNEAQ (reference sequence). The CDR3 extends over 15 amino acids. Trimming cost V 5 bases and J 3 bases; bases outside gene matches: 7. The CDR3 loop is CASSHGDSHNQPQHF. DNA for the CDR3: TGTGCCAGCAGCCATGGGGACAGCCACAATCAGCCCCAGCATTTT.

The J gene is TRBJ2-7, the V gene TRBV18, with D unclear. The CDR3 spans 13 residues. The V end was cut by 2 bases, the J end by 3 bases, with 8 bases between. CDR1 and CDR2 from the germline V gene are KGHSH and LQKENI. The CDR3 sequence is CASSPNQHYEQYF. The CDR3 bases are TGTGCCAGCTCACCAAACCAGCACTACGAGCAGTACTTC.

This chain connects TRBV3-1 (or the pseudogene TRBV3-2) to TRBJ1-2; 8 bases map to TRBD1. V dropped 5 bases and J dropped 7; count of bases not matched to a gene: 15. CDR3 length equals 16 residues. CDR1 LGHDT and CDR2 YNNKEL come from the germline V gene (reference sequence). CDR3 in DNA: TGTGCCAGCAGCTACAATCGCCTTGGACAGGGTGGTGGCTACACCTTC. Its translation is CASSYNRLGQGGGYTF.

The chain carries TRBV28 and TRBJ2-3; 8 bases agree with TRBD1. With 7 bases clipped from V and 3 bases from J, the junction kept 3 bases outside the gene matches. The germline V gene encodes CDR1 MDHEN and CDR2 SYDVKM. This CDR3 has 13 amino acids. The CDR3 DNA is TGTGCCAGCAACAGGGGGAGGACAGATACGCAGTATTTT. Translation: CASNRGRTDTQYF.

The chain has TRBV12-3 or TRBV12-4 and TRBJ1-1; maybe TRBD1 (5 bases). The CDR3 covers 11 residues. Trimming took 8 bases from V and 6 from J, leaving 10 bases between them. The DNA for the CDR3 is TGTGCCAGCCGATTAGGGGCTGAAGCTTTCTTT. It translates to CASRLGAEAFF.

The rearrangement links TRBV5-5 to TRBJ1-5, with TRBD1 as a possible D gene (6 bases). V gave up 2 bases and J gave up 5 bases, with 8 bases separating them. Germline CDR1 SGHKS, CDR2 YYEKEE (reference sequence). CDR3 length equals 13 residues. CDR3 sequence reads: CASSLQGYQPQHF. CDR3 DNA sequence: TGTGCCAGCAGCTTACAGGGTTATCAGCCCCAGCATTTT.

The chain combines TRBV9 with TRBJ2-3; D possibly corresponds to TRBD1 (6 bases). The CDR3 is made up of 15 amino acids. Germline CDR1 and CDR2: SGDLS and YYNGEE. V lost 4 bases to trimming and J lost 0 bases, with 12 bases between them. CDR3 region: CASSSGEGSTDTQYF. The CDR3 DNA follows: TGTGCCAGCAGCTCAGGGGAAGGGAGCACAGATACGCAGTATTTT.

The chain joins TRBV21-1 to TRBJ1-5. TRBV21-1 is designated a pseudogene. CDR3 length equals 14 residues. As DNA, the CDR3 is TGTGCCAGCAGCAAATCCTTGAGCAATCAGCCCCAGCATTTT. Translating gives CASSKSLSNQPQHF.

This clone showed up just once. CDR3 sequence: CASSATGTNEKLFF. In DNA form, the CDR3 reads TGTGCCAGCAGCGCGACAGGGACAAATGAAAAACTGTTTTTT. The rearrangement uses TRBV7-9 and TRBJ1-4; 7 bases agree with TRBD1. The length of the CDR3 is 14 residues. Unmatched junction bases numbered 5, after V lost 5 bases and J lost 5 bases. Per germline, CDR1 SEHNR and CDR2 FQNEAQ (reference sequence). The full variable domain, completed using reference TRBV7-9 and TRBJ1-4, is DTGVSQNPRHKITKRGQNVTFRCDPISEHNRLYWYRQTLGQGPEFLTYFQNEAQLEKSRLLSDRFSAERPKGSFSTLEIQRTEQGDSAMYLCASSATGTNEKLFFGSGTQLSVL.

V is TRBV5-5 and J is TRBJ1-1, with 9 nucleotides matching TRBD1. The germline gives CDR1 SGHKS, CDR2 YYEKEE (reference sequence). The V and J ends lost 1 base and 1 base, in that order; junction bases with no gene match: 11. The CDR3 covers 18 residues. CDR3: CASSLIPGQGIENTEAFF. Written as DNA, the CDR3 is TGTGCCAGCAGCTTGATCCCCGGACAGGGGATAGAGAACACTGAAGCTTTCTTT. Drawing the rest from reference TRBV5-5 and TRBJ1-1, the complete variable domain is DAGVTQSPTHLIKTRGQQVTLRCSPISGHKSVSWYQQVLGQGPQFIFQYYEKEERGRGNFPDRFSARQFPNYSSELNVNALLLGDSALYLCASSLIPGQGIENTEAFFGQGTRLTVV.

The chain carries TRBV12-2 and TRBJ2-7; the table's D call of TRBD2 was not tested on the DNA. TRBV12-2 constitutes a pseudogene. CDR3 length equals 20 residues. The DNA of the CDR3 is TGTGCAAGTCGCTTAGCTTTCCCGAGGGACTACCTCCCCGGGGCCCACGAGCAGTACTTC. Translated, it gives CASRLAFPRDYLPGAHEQYF.